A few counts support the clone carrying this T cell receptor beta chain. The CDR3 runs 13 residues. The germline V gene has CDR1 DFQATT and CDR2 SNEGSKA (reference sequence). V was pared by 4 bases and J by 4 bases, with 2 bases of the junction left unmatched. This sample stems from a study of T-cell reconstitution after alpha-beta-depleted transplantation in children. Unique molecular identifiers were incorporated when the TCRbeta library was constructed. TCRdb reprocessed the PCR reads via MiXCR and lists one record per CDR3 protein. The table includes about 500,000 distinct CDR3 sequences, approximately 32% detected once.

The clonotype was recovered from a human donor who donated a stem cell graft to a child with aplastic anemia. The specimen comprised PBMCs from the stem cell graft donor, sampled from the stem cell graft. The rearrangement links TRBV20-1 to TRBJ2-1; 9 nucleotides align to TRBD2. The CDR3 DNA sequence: TGCAGTGCTATGGGACTAGCATACAATGAGCAGTTCTTC. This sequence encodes CSAMGLAYNEQFF.